What follows is one TCR beta chain and its context. Authors' processing steps: Scientists estimated how many nucleated cells there were by amplifying reference gene primers. The table came from immunoSEQ multiplex PCR; TCRdb's copy has only in-frame clones and leaves some out. V and J calls and clone size are those listed in that table; D and trimming were worked out from the DNA. The top ten clones hold more than 4.5% of a sample with approximately 210,000 clones, 89% of them seen once. This entry comes from a study of blood T cell repertoires in COVID-19. As for the study in general: The study drew acute and convalescent COVID-19 samples from the United States, Italy and Spain. T cells, B-cell-depleted T cells, or PBMCs supplied cDNA or gDNA.

CDR1 is KGHSH, CDR2 LQKENI, per germline. The length of the CDR3 is 15 residues. Trimming pared 6 bases from V and 9 bases from J, leaving 21 bases between. Sequenced material: peripheral blood. The V and J genes are TRBV18 and TRBJ2-1; no reliable D call. The clonotype comes from a woman between 35 and 50 years old with acute or convalescent COVID-19. The CDR3 loop is CASSPRSGGGSEQFF. CDR3 nucleotide sequence: TGTGCCAGCTCCCCGAGGTCCGGCGGCGGCAGTGAGCAGTTCTTC.